A selection of T cell receptor beta chains follows, all from one sample in a study of Ad26.COV2.S vaccination and SARS-CoV-2 variants. Sequenced by immunoSEQ multiplex PCR; TCRdb stores in-frame clones only, minus some. The sample includes 400,000 to 500,000 clones, roughly 90% seen only once; the top ten take less than 4.5%. Material: peripheral blood, obtained in a trial of Ad26.COV2.S vaccine versus placebo. The receptors come from a person aged 18-60 years who received the Ad26.COV2.S COVID-19 vaccine or a placebo. Each CDR3 is given with its conserved first and last residue. The order of the fields is D gene, J gene, clone size, CDR3 length, V gene, CDR3 DNA, CDR3 protein. The D gene is left open where the match is weak. Clone size appears in some rows only: once, few, many, or a class for an expanded clone.

>-|TRBJ1-6|once|12|TRBV3-1/TRBV3-2
TGTGCCAGCAGTCAAAATAATTCACCCCTCCACTTT
CASSQNNSPLHF
>TRBD2|TRBJ2-1|-|13|TRBV10-3
TGTGCCATCAAGCTAGCGGGTGACAATGAGCAGTTCTTC
CAIKLAGDNEQFF
>-|TRBJ2-3|-|16|TRBV4-2
TGTGCCAGCAGCCAAGTGGGGACGGATGCCACAGATACGCAGTATTTT
CASSQVGTDATDTQYF
>-|TRBJ2-7|-|14|TRBV9
TGTGCCAGCAGCGTAGGGGGGCCCCATTACGAGCAGTACTTC
CASSVGGPHYEQYF
>TRBD1|TRBJ2-7|-|15|TRBV19
TGTGCCAGTAGTCCCCGGGACAGGCCGAGCTATGAGCAGTACTTC
CASSPRDRPSYEQYF
>-|TRBJ2-5|-|12|TRBV19
TGTGCCAGTAGTATAGGGCGGGAGACCCAGTACTTC
CASSIGRETQYF
>-|TRBJ1-4|-|15|TRBV7-8
TGTGCCAGCAGCTTAGGTCCCAGGGAAAGTGAAAAACTGTTTTTT
CASSLGPRESEKLFF
>-|TRBJ2-1|-|15|TRBV6-1
TGTGCCAGCAGTGACGTACGTACAAGCAATGATGAGCAGTTCTTC
CASSDVRTSNDEQFF
>TRBD2|TRBJ2-2|-|16|TRBV2
TGTGCCAGCAACCCGTACGCGAGCGGGGGGACCGGGGAGCTGTTTTTT
CASNPYASGGTGELFF
>-|TRBJ1-3|-|16|TRBV4-3
TGCGCCAGCAGCCCCTACCGGACCAGCTCTGGAAACACCATATATTTT
CASSPYRTSSGNTIYF
>-|TRBJ2-3|-|13|TRBV2
TGTGCCAGCAGCTTCTCTATCACAGATACGCAGTATTTT
CASSFSITDTQYF
>-|TRBJ2-7|once|11|TRBV6-2/TRBV6-3
TGTGCCAGCAGTAACCCGGGATTGCAGTACTTC
CASSNPGLQYF
>-|TRBJ1-2|-|13|TRBV19
TGTGCCAGTAGTACGAGTTGGGACTATGGCTACACCTTC
CASSTSWDYGYTF
>-|TRBJ2-1|-|14|TRBV19
TGTGCCAGTAGTATCGGCGGGGATTACAATGAGCAGTTCTTC
CASSIGGDYNEQFF
>-|TRBJ1-1|-|14|TRBV7-9
TGTGCCAGCAGCTTAGCGGCAGCAGACACTGAAGCTTTCTTT
CASSLAAADTEAFF
>TRBD2|TRBJ2-3|-|18|TRBV15
TGTGCCACCAGCAGAGATGAGTTCGGGCGGGGGGACTCTGATACGCAGTATTTT
CATSRDEFGRGDSDTQYF
>-|TRBJ1-5|-|14|TRBV19
TGTGCCAGTAGTATTTCGGGTGGCAATCAGCCCCAGCATTTT
CASSISGGNQPQHF
>-|TRBJ2-7|-|15|TRBV6-4
TGTGCCAGCAGTGACTCGGGGGCGCCTCCAAACGAGCAGTACTTC
CASSDSGAPPNEQYF
>-|TRBJ2-5|-|13|TRBV30
TGTGCCTGGAGTATCGGGGAACTAGAGACCCAGTACTTC
CAWSIGELETQYF
>TRBD1|TRBJ1-6|few|16|TRBV9
TGTGCCAGCAGCGGGTTTACAGGGGGCTGGGATTCACCCCTCCACTTT
CASSGFTGGWDSPLHF
>-|TRBJ2-3|-|15|TRBV6-5
TGTGCCAGCAGCCGTTGGCGGGGCAGCACAGATACGCAGTATTTT
CASSRWRGSTDTQYF
>-|TRBJ2-5|once|14|TRBV7-8
TGTGCCAGCAGCTTTGCCGGAGGCCGAGGGACCCAGTACTTC
CASSFAGGRGTQYF
>-|TRBJ1-2|-|13|TRBV30
TGTGCCTGGACCCAAAACCGGGATCAAAGCTACACCTTC
CAWTQNRDQSYTF
>-|TRBJ2-1|-|13|TRBV7-9
TGTGCCAGCGCGGACGGGGGAAACAATGAGCAGTTCTTC
CASADGGNNEQFF
>-|TRBJ1-2|-|16|TRBV7-9
TGTGCCAGCAGCCCCCTAGCCCCAGGGAGGTATAGTGGCTACACCTTC
CASSPLAPGRYSGYTF
>-|TRBJ1-5|once|13|TRBV4-1
TGCGCCAGCAGCCGAATAGACGGGGCGCCCCAGCATTTT
CASSRIDGAPQHF
>TRBD2|TRBJ2-1|-|15|TRBV3-1/TRBV3-2
TGTGCCAGCAGCCACCTAGCGGGGGGGTACAATGAGCAGTTCTTC
CASSHLAGGYNEQFF
>-|TRBJ2-7|-|14|TRBV5-1
TGCGCCAGCAGTCCTGGAGACGGCTCCTACGAGCAGTACTTC
CASSPGDGSYEQYF
>-|TRBJ1-2|-|12|TRBV5-8
TGTGCCAGCAGCTTAACGGGCCATGGCTACACCTTC
CASSLTGHGYTF
>-|TRBJ2-3|-|14|TRBV5-1
TGCGCCAGCAGCTTGGGTACCGGAACAGATACGCAGTATTTT
CASSLGTGTDTQYF
>TRBD1|TRBJ1-4|-|19|TRBV30
TGTGCCTGGACCGCCACGGTACGACGCCGGGACAGGGTAGGTGAAAAACTGTTTTTT
CAWTATVRRRDRVGEKLFF
>-|TRBJ1-6|few|15|TRBV6-6
TGTGCCAGCAGTTACCAAGGGTCTGATAATTCACCCCTCCACTTT
CASSYQGSDNSPLHF